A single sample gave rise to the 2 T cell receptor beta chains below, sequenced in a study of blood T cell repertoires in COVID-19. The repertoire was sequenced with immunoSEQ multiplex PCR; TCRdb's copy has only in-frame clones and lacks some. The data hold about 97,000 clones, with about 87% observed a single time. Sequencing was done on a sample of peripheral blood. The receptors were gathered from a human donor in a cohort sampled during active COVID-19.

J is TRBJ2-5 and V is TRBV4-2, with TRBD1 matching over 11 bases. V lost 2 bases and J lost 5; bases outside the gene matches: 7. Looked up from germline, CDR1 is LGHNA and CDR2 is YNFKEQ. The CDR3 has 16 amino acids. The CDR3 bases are TGTGCCAGCAGCCAATATTTGGACAGGGGGCTGGAGACCCAGTACTTC. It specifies CASSQYLDRGLETQYF.

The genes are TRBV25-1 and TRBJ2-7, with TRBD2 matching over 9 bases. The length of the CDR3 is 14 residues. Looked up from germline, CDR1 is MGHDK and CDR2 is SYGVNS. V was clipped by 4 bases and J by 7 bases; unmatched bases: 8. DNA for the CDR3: TGTGCCAGCAGTGTAGCGGGAGATCTTGGGGAGCAGTACTTC. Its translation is CASSVAGDLGEQYF.